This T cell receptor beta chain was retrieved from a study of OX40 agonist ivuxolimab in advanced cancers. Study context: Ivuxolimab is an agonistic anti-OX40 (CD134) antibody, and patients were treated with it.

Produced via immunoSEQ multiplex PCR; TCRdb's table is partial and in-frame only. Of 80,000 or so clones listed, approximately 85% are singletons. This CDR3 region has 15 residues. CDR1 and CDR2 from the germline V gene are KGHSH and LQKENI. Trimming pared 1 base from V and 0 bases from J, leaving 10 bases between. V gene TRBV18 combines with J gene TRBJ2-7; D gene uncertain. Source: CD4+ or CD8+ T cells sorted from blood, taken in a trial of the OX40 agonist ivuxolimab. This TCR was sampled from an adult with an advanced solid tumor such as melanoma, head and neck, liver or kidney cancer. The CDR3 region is CASSPQSVSSYEQYF. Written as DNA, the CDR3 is TGTGCCAGCTCACCACAGAGCGTCAGCTCCTACGAGCAGTACTTC.